The clone carrying this T cell receptor (beta chain) was counted between two and nine times. Its antigen is not identified. The CDR3 has 15 amino acids. Trimming left V 1 base short and J 4 bases short, with 11 bases between. In germline, CDR1 is SGHDN, CDR2 FVKESK. A Clinical Activity Score of at least 3, a NOSPECS grade of at least 4 and a duration under 3 months were recorded in the ophthalmopathy patients. PBMCs were collected from an approximately 9.5 ml volume of fresh peripheral blood. This specimen comes from a study of T cells in Graves' hyperthyroidism and ophthalmopathy. Turning to the study itself: At the time of initial diagnosis and before any treatment, peripheral blood was collected.

RNA transcripts provided the source from which TCR beta CDR3 regions were amplified. Initially, a first-round RT-PCR of the TCR CDR3 employed the HTBI primer set. TCRdb independently ran MiXCR on the multiplex PCR reads; one entry per CDR3 protein. The data contain some 650,000 distinct CDR3 sequences, approximately 15% of them singletons. Study-wide findings and caveats: Stable hyperthyroidism and ophthalmopathy were separated using 13 V-J signatures.

The J gene is TRBJ2-1, the V gene TRBV14; D might be TRBD1 (6 bases). The source of this sequence is a middle-aged woman with Graves' ophthalmopathy. Sequences were obtained from blood. The CDR3, as DNA: TGTGCCAGCAGCCAAGCCGGGACAACGTACAATGAGCAGTTCTTC. Its translation: CASSQAGTTYNEQFF.